Listed below are T cell receptor beta chains from one sample, sequenced in a study of Graves' ophthalmopathy and Graves' hyperthyroidism. MiXCR, applied by TCRdb to the multiplex PCR reads, yields one record per CDR3 protein. This table holds approximately 210,000 distinct CDR3 sequences, under 25% found once. The sequencing sample was made of peripheral blood. These receptors were taken from a woman between 45 and 60 years old with Graves' ophthalmopathy. Both conserved end residues are part of each CDR3. The D gene is left open where the match is weak. Rows may omit the clone size; those that give it use once, few, many or a size class.

v_call	d_call	j_call	clone_size	cdr3_nt	cdr3_aa
TRBV30	.	TRBJ2-5	.	TGTGCCTGGAGTCCCCCGATCGGGTTGGAGACCCAGTACTTC	CAWSPPIGLETQYF
TRBV6-5	.	TRBJ1-5	many	TGTGCCAGCAGTTACTCATACAATCAGCCCCAGCATTTT	CASSYSYNQPQHF
TRBV24-1	.	TRBJ1-5	many	TGCAACCAGGAATCGAAGGGTCAGCCCCAGCATTTT	CNQESKGQPQHF
TRBV29-1	.	TRBJ1-1	many	TGCAGCGCCGCGCAGGGCGTCGACACTGAAGCTTTCTTT	CSAAQGVDTEAFF
TRBV5-1	.	TRBJ2-7	many	TGCGCCAGCAGCTCGGGGGTTGGGGAGCAGTACTTC	CASSSGVGEQYF
TRBV29-1	.	TRBJ1-5	many	TGCAGCGTTGAAGATATGACCTTCAGGGATAGCAATCAGCCCCAGCATTTT	CSVEDMTFRDSNQPQHF
TRBV12-5	.	TRBJ2-6	.	TGTGCTAGTGGTCCGGGACGGTCTGGGGCCAACGTCCTGACTTTC	CASGPGRSGANVLTF
TRBV6-1	.	TRBJ2-7	many	TGTGCCAGCAGTGAACCCAGGAGAAACCTCTACGAGCAGTACTTC	CASSEPRRNLYEQYF
TRBV6-1	TRBD1	TRBJ1-2	many	TGTGCCAGCAGTGACAGGGACAGAGGGGGCTACACCTTC	CASSDRDRGGYTF
TRBV28	.	TRBJ2-5	few	TGTGCCAGCAGCCCCGGACTGGAGGAAGAGACCCAGTACTTC	CASSPGLEEETQYF
TRBV6-2/TRBV6-3	.	TRBJ2-6	many	TGTGCCAGCACCCCAAGGGACGGGGCCAACGTCCTGACTTTC	CASTPRDGANVLTF
TRBV30	TRBD2	TRBJ2-7	.	TGTGCCTGGAGTGTCCCGAGTAGCGGGAGTAATTACGAGCAGTACTTC	CAWSVPSSGSNYEQYF
TRBV28	.	TRBJ1-5	.	TGTGCCAGCAGTCTCCCAGCGCAAATCAATCAGCCCCAGCATTTT	CASSLPAQINQPQHF
TRBV11-3	TRBD2	TRBJ2-1	.	TGTGCCAGCAGCTCGACTAGCGGGATGGGCAATGAGCAGTTCTTC	CASSSTSGMGNEQFF
TRBV3-1	TRBD1	TRBJ2-2	few	TGTGCCAGCAGCGAAACAGGGGACACCGGGGAGCTGTTTTTT	CASSETGDTGELFF
TRBV29-1	.	TRBJ2-7	many	TGCAGCGTTGTATTCTCCTACGAGCAGTACTTC	CSVVFSYEQYF
TRBV12-3/TRBV12-4	.	TRBJ1-1	many	TGTGCCAGCAATCTAAAAAGTTACACTGAAGCTTTCTTT	CASNLKSYTEAFF
TRBV18	.	TRBJ2-7	few	TGTGCCAGCTCACTATCCCGGGACGGCTACGAGCAGTACTTC	CASSLSRDGYEQYF
TRBV2	.	TRBJ2-6	many	TGTGCCAGCAGTGAAAGGGCAACCGGGATTTCGGGGGCCAACGTCCTGACTTTC	CASSERATGISGANVLTF
TRBV5-1	.	TRBJ2-5	few	TGCGCCAGCGGCTCCTTGGGGGGCGCGGAGACCCAGTACTTC	CASGSLGGAETQYF
TRBV20-1	.	TRBJ1-1	many	TGCAGTGCTAGGAACGCCCAAGGAATGAACACTGAAGCTTTCTTT	CSARNAQGMNTEAFF
TRBV20-1	TRBD1	TRBJ2-5	.	TGCAGTGCTAGGACCGGGACAGGGGGTCAAGAGACCCAGTACTTC	CSARTGTGGQETQYF
TRBV11-2	TRBD1	TRBJ1-2	many	TGTGCCAGCAGGTCCGACAGGGATCATGGCTACACCTTC	CASRSDRDHGYTF
TRBV27	.	TRBJ1-1	many	TGTGCCAGCAGTCTTCTTTTGGGAGCTTTCTTT	CASSLLLGAFF
TRBV19	.	TRBJ2-7	many	TGTGCCAGTAGGGACATATTAACCTACGAGCAGTACTTC	CASRDILTYEQYF
TRBV6-5	.	TRBJ1-5	.	TGTGCCAGCAGTTGGGGGCCCGGGCAGCCCCAGCATTTT	CASSWGPGQPQHF
TRBV10-3	TRBD1	TRBJ2-2	many	TGTGCCATCAGTGATCAGGGGGCCAACGGGGAGCTGTTTTTT	CAISDQGANGELFF
TRBV27	.	TRBJ1-1	many	TGTGCCAGCAGTTCCCCAGCAGGGGTGGACACTGAAGCTTTCTTT	CASSSPAGVDTEAFF
TRBV18	.	TRBJ1-2	.	TGTGCCAGCTCACCACCCCAGGGGATCTATGGCTACACCTTC	CASSPPQGIYGYTF
TRBV4-2	.	TRBJ2-5	many	TGTGCCAGCAGCCAGGAGACAGGAGCCCAGTACTTC	CASSQETGAQYF
TRBV11-3	.	TRBJ2-5	many	TGTGCCAGCAGCAGAGGCGGGGGACAGCAAGAGACCCAGTACTTC	CASSRGGGQQETQYF
TRBV12-3/TRBV12-4	.	TRBJ2-2	.	TGTGCCAGCATGAAGGGACTCAACACCGGGGAGCTGTTTTTT	CASMKGLNTGELFF
TRBV12-3/TRBV12-4	.	TRBJ1-5	many	TGTGCCAGCAGTTTGTCGGGGAGGCAGCCCCAGCATTTT	CASSLSGRQPQHF
TRBV5-1	.	TRBJ2-5	many	TGCGCCAGCAGCCCTATCGGTGAGACCCAGTACTTC	CASSPIGETQYF
TRBV30	.	TRBJ1-1	many	TGTGCCTGGAGCCTCACGGTGGGGAACACTGAAGCTTTCTTT	CAWSLTVGNTEAFF
TRBV13	.	TRBJ2-7	many	TGTGCCAGCAGCTTGAGGGATCTCCGCTACGAGCAGTACTTC	CASSLRDLRYEQYF
TRBV7-9	TRBD1	TRBJ1-5	many	TGTGCCAGCAGCTCGACAGGGTGGGAGCAGCCCCAGCATTTT	CASSSTGWEQPQHF
TRBV7-9	.	TRBJ2-2	many	TGTGCCAGCAGACAGGAGAACACCGGGGAGCTGTTTTTT	CASRQENTGELFF
TRBV19	.	TRBJ1-5	.	TGTGCCAGTAGTATGCAGGAAGCAGCGGGCAATCAGCCCCAGCATTTT	CASSMQEAAGNQPQHF
TRBV2	.	TRBJ1-1	few	TGTGCCAGCAGTGCTCTACGAGAGGCTTTCTTT	CASSALREAFF
TRBV6-5	TRBD1	TRBJ2-5	many	TGTGCCAGCAGAACACAGGGGTACTGGCAAGAGACCCAGTACTTC	CASRTQGYWQETQYF
TRBV19	.	TRBJ1-2	many	TGTGCCAGTAGTATAGATGCGGGGAGCGGCTACACCTTC	CASSIDAGSGYTF
TRBV28	TRBD2	TRBJ2-7	many	TGTGCCAGCACCGAACTAGCGGGAGTCTACGAGCAGTACTTC	CASTELAGVYEQYF
TRBV5-1	.	TRBJ1-1	many	TGCGCCAGCAGCTTGGTTGGGTCGGCCAACACTGAAGCTTTCTTT	CASSLVGSANTEAFF
TRBV5-1	.	TRBJ2-7	.	TGCGCCAGCAGGTTGGAGACAAGCTCCTACGAGCAGTACTTC	CASRLETSSYEQYF
TRBV6-1	.	TRBJ1-1	many	TGTGCCAGCAGTGAAACAGGGTTCACTGAAGCTTTCTTT	CASSETGFTEAFF
TRBV3-1	TRBD2	TRBJ2-5	few	TGTGCCAGCGATCAGCGGAGACTAGCGGGTCGGGAGACCCAGTACTTC	CASDQRRLAGRETQYF
TRBV28	.	TRBJ2-3	many	TGTGCCAGCAGTTTAATTCGCGGAACTAGCACAGATACGCAGTATTTT	CASSLIRGTSTDTQYF
TRBV15	.	TRBJ2-1	.	TGTGCCACCAGCAGTTTTAGCGGCAATGAGCAGTTCTTC	CATSSFSGNEQFF
TRBV4-1	.	TRBJ2-4	many	TGCGCCAGCAGCCAAGAAGTGAGGCCAGTCCTAGCCAAAAACATTCAGTACTTC	CASSQEVRPVLAKNIQYF
TRBV19	.	TRBJ2-2	many	TGTGCCAGTACCCCCCTAAGTTATGGGAGAACCGGGGAGCTGTTTTTT	CASTPLSYGRTGELFF
TRBV11-2	.	TRBJ1-1	many	TGTGCCAGCAGCTCCTACACGTGGACTGAAGCTTTCTTT	CASSSYTWTEAFF
TRBV11-2	TRBD2	TRBJ2-5	.	TGTGCCAGCAGCCCAACCCCTAGCGGGAGTCTCCAAGAGACCCAGTACTTC	CASSPTPSGSLQETQYF